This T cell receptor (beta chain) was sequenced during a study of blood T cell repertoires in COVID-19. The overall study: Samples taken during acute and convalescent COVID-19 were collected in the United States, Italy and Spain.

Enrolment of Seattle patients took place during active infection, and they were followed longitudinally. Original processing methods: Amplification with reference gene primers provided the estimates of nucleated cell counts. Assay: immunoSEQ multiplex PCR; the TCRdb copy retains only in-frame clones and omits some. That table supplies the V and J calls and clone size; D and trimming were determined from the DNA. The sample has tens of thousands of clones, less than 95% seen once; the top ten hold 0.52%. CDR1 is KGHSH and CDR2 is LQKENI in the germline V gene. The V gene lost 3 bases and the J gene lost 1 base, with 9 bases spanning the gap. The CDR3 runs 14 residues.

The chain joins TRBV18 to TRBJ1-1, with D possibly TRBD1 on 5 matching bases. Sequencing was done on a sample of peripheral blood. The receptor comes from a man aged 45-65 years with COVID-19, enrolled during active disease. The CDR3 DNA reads TGTGCCAGCTCACCTCAGGGTGGGAACACTGAAGCTTTCTTT. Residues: CASSPQGGNTEAFF.